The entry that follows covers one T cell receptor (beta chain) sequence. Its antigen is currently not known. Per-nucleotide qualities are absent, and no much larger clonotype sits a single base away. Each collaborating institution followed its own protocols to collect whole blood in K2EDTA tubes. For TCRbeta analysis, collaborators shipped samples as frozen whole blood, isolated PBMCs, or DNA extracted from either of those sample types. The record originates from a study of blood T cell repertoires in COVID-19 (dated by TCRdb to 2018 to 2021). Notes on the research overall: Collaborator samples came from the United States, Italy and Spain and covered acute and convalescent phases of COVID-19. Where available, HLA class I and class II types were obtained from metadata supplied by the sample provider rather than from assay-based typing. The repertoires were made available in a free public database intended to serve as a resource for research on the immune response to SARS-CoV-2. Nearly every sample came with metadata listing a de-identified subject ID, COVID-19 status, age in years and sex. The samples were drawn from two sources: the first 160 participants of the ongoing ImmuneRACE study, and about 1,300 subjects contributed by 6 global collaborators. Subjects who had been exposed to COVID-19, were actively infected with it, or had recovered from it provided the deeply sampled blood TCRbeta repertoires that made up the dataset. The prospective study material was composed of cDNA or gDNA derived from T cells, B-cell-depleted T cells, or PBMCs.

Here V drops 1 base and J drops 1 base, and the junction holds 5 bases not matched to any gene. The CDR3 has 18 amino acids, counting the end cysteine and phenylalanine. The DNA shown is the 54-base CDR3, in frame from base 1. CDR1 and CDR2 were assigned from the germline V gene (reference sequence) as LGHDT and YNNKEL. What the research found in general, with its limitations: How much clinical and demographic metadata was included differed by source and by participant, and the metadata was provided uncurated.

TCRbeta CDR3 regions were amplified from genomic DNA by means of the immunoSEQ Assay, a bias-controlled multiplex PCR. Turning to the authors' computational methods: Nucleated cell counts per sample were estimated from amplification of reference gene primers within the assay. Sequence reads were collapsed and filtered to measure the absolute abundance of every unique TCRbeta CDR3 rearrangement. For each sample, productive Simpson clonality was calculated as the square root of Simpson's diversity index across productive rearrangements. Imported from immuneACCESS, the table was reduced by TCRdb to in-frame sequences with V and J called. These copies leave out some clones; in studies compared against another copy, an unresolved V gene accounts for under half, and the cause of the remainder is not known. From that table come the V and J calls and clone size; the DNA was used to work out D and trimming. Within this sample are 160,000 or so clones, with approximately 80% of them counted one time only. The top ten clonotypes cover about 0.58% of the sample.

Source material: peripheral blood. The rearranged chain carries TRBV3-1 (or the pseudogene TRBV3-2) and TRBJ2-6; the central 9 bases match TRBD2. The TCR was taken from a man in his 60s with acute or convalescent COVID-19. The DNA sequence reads TGTGCCAGCAGCCAAGGCGGCGGGAGGGGTTCTGGGGCCAACGTCCTGACTTTC. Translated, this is CASSQGGGRGSGANVLTF.